This entry lists 14 T cell receptor beta chains sequenced from one sample in a study of blood T cell repertoires in COVID-19. Libraries were prepared by immunoSEQ multiplex PCR; TCRdb keeps only in-frame clonotypes and omits some of them. In the table there are a few hundred thousand clones, around 91% of which are singletons. Sequencing was done on a sample of PBMCs or T cells enriched from blood (not recorded which). These receptors all stem from a man younger than 35 who had recovered from COVID-19.

The chain couples TRBV5-1 to TRBJ1-1, with a tentative D call TRBD1 (5 bases). The germline CDR1 and CDR2 sequences are SGHRS and YFSETQ. The CDR3 is made up of 14 amino acids. Trimming shortened V by 4 bases and J by 2 bases, and 12 bases separated the two germline ends. The CDR3 loop is CASSHLQGNTEAFF. For the CDR3, the DNA is TGCGCCAGCAGCCATCTCCAGGGTAACACTGAAGCTTTCTTT. The variable domain in full, with the rest retrieved from reference TRBV5-1 and TRBJ1-1, is KAGVTQTPRYLIKTRGQQVTLSCSPISGHRSVSWYQQTPGQGLQFLFEYFSETQRNKGNFPGRFSGRQFSNSRSEMNVSTLELGDSALYLCASSHLQGNTEAFFGQGTRLTVV.

The chain couples TRBV2 to TRBJ2-7; no firm D call. This CDR3 has 13 amino acids. Germline CDR1 and CDR2: SNHLY and FYNNEI. V lost 2 bases, J lost 5 bases, and 10 bases lay in between. The CDR3 spells CASSEFWQNEQYF. In nucleotides, the CDR3 is TGTGCCAGCAGTGAATTTTGGCAAAACGAGCAGTACTTC.

This sequence joins TRBV5-1 and TRBJ2-7, with D possibly TRBD2 on 5 matching bases. The CDR3 runs 12 residues. V was cut by 5 bases and J by 6 bases, with 12 bases left in between. In germline, CDR1 is SGHRS, CDR2 YFSETQ. CDR3 DNA sequence: TGCGCCAGCAGTCCGGGGTCCCCCGAGCAGTACTTC. Translated: CASSPGSPEQYF.

This chain connects TRBV11-2 to TRBJ2-1; 12 positions agree with TRBD2. The ends lost 2 bases at V and 2 bases at J; junction bases unmatched: 4. The CDR3 totals 17 residues. CDR1 and CDR2 (germline): SGHAT, FQNNGV. Here the CDR3 reads CASSLPTSGSPYNEQFF. The CDR3 DNA sequence: TGTGCCAGCAGCTTACCGACTAGCGGGAGTCCCTACAATGAGCAGTTCTTC.

This chain uses TRBV7-2 with TRBJ2-7; 8 nucleotides line up with TRBD1. The V and J ends lost 5 bases and 3 bases, in that order; junction bases with no gene match: 9. CDR3 length equals 15 residues. CDR1 is SGHTA and CDR2 is FQGNSA in the germline V gene. The CDR3: CASSQGGTGLYEQYF. CDR3 sequence (DNA): TGTGCCAGCAGCCAAGGGGGGACAGGCCTCTACGAGCAGTACTTC.

This sequence joins TRBV3-1 (or the pseudogene TRBV3-2) and TRBJ2-1, with 9 bases identical to TRBD2. The germline CDR1 and CDR2 sequences are LGHDT and YNNKEL (reference sequence). The J segment lost 4 bases and the V segment lost 0 bases, leaving 28 bases of the junction unmatched. The CDR3 has 24 residues. The CDR3 DNA sequence: TGTGCCAGCAGCCAAGATATAAAGACATCAGGCCGGGGCGGGAGGGCTCCCTCTTACAATGAGCAGTTCTTC. Amino acid sequence: CASSQDIKTSGRGGRAPSYNEQFF.

The gene calls are TRBV11-3 and TRBJ2-1; TRBD2 agrees at 11 bases. The CDR3 loop spans 15 amino acids. Germline CDR1 reads SGHNT; CDR2 reads YENEEA. The V and J ends lost 4 bases and 6 bases, in that order; junction bases with no gene match: 5. In DNA form, the CDR3 reads TGTGCCAGCAGCTCCGGGACTAGCGGCATCAATGAGCAGTTCTTC. As protein: CASSSGTSGINEQFF.

The chain uses TRBV19 and TRBJ1-5; the D gene is possibly TRBD1 (6 bases). Germline V lookup: CDR1 LNHDA, CDR2 SQIVND (reference sequence). V was pared by 7 bases and J by 3 bases, with 10 bases between. The CDR3 is made up of 13 amino acids. The CDR3 bases are TGTGCCAGTACCACAGGGTACAATCAGCCCCAGCATTTT. This translates into CASTTGYNQPQHF.

The chain has TRBV27 and TRBJ2-7; D possibly corresponds to TRBD1 (5 bases). V shed 4 bases and J shed 6 bases, with 10 bases lying between them. The length of the CDR3 is 12 residues. Germline CDR1 is MNHEY and CDR2 is SMNVEV (reference sequence). CDR3 nucleotide sequence: TGTGCCAGCAGTTCCTCAGGGCGCGAGCAGTACTTC. Translation: CASSSSGREQYF.

This clone has a single count. The rearrangement links TRBV18 to TRBJ1-4, with unresolved D. CDR3 size: 14 residues. Trimming removed 4 bases from V and 0 bases from J, with 6 bases in between. The germline V gene encodes CDR1 KGHSH and CDR2 LQKENI. CDR3 residues: CASSQRSTNEKLFF. CDR3 sequence (DNA): TGTGCCAGCTCACAGAGATCAACTAATGAAAAACTGTTTTTT.

The chain uses TRBV12-5 and TRBJ1-2; 8 nucleotides line up with TRBD1. The V gene end was trimmed by 0 bases and the J gene end by 7 bases; junction bases not matched to a gene: 10. Germline V gene data show CDR1 as LGHNT and CDR2 as FRNRAP. The CDR3 consists of 16 residues. CDR3 DNA sequence: TGTGCTAGTGGTTTGGTACTGTCAGGGGGCTGGAGTGGCTACACCTTC. This sequence encodes CASGLVLSGGWSGYTF.

V usage is TRBV11-2 and J usage is TRBJ1-5; D is unclear. V lost 3 bases to trimming and J lost 2 bases, with 5 bases between them. Germline V lookup: CDR1 SGHAT, CDR2 FQNNGV. The CDR3 covers 13 residues. This CDR3 reads CASSLARNQPQHF. CDR3 nucleotides: TGTGCCAGCAGCTTGGCCCGCAATCAGCCCCAGCATTTT.

The chain has TRBV19 and TRBJ2-2; TRBD2 aligns across 13 bases. J was trimmed by 3 bases and V by 4 bases; bases with no gene match: 14. There are 20 residues in the CDR3. The germline CDR1 and CDR2 sequences are LNHDA and SQIVND (reference sequence). CDR3 coding DNA: TGTGCCAGTAGTAGGCTTCGACGGACTAGCGGGAGTAGTTACACCGGGGAGCTGTTTTTT. Its protein product is CASSRLRRTSGSSYTGELFF.

The genes are TRBV24-1 and TRBJ2-1, with TRBD2 identical over 11 bases. Germline values: CDR1 KGHDR, CDR2 SFDVKD. This CDR3 region has 17 residues. Germline trimming cut 4 bases from V and 1 base from J; bases unmatched to any gene: 5. CDR3 nucleotides: TGTGCCACCAGTGACTTCGGGACTAGCGGATCCTACAATGAGCAGTTCTTC. Its translation: CATSDFGTSGSYNEQFF.